These T cell receptor beta chains were read from a single sample in a study of T cells in Graves' hyperthyroidism and ophthalmopathy. In TCRdb, the multiplex PCR reads were re-called with MiXCR into one record per CDR3 protein. This sample yields 200,000 to 250,000 distinct CDR3 sequences, of which less than 20% are seen a single time; around 26% belongs to the top ten. The sequencing input was blood. All receptors derive from a woman aged 18-29 years with Graves' ophthalmopathy. The CDR3 runs from the conserved cysteine through the conserved F or W. The D gene is left open where the match is weak. The size field is filled for only some rows; it gives once, few, many or a size class.

abundance | d_gene | j_gene | v_gene | len | CDR3aa | CDR3nt
few | - | TRBJ2-2 | TRBV19 | 14 | CASSIARNTGELFF | TGTGCCAGTAGTATAGCCCGGAACACCGGGGAGCTGTTTTTT
many | - | TRBJ2-5 | TRBV7-9 | 16 | CASSLAFGTESETQYF | TGTGCCAGCAGCTTAGCGTTCGGGACGGAGAGCGAGACCCAGTACTTC
- | TRBD1 | TRBJ2-2 | TRBV9 | 14 | CASSARQGAGELFF | TGTGCCAGCAGCGCCCGACAGGGGGCCGGGGAGCTGTTTTTT
many | - | TRBJ1-1 | TRBV13 | 17 | CASSLEGGWGAGTEAFF | TGTGCCAGCAGCTTAGAGGGGGGTTGGGGGGCAGGCACTGAAGCTTTCTTT
many | - | TRBJ1-1 | TRBV6-1 | 14 | CASSPASWDTEAFF | TGTGCCAGCAGCCCCGCGTCCTGGGACACTGAAGCTTTCTTT
many | - | TRBJ1-2 | TRBV25-1 | 13 | CASSEGNRHGYTF | TGTGCCAGCAGTGAAGGGAATAGGCATGGCTACACCTTC
many | TRBD2 | TRBJ2-3 | TRBV11-2 | 18 | CASSPPGLAGFPPDTQYF | TGTGCCAGCAGCCCACCAGGACTAGCGGGATTCCCTCCAGATACGCAGTATTTT
many | - | TRBJ2-5 | TRBV9 | 12 | CASSVGGETQYF | TGTGCCAGCAGCGTAGGGGGAGAGACCCAGTACTTC
few | - | TRBJ1-3 | TRBV19 | 16 | CASSRGGYSSGNTIYF | TGTGCCAGTAGTAGAGGAGGCTATAGCTCTGGAAACACCATATATTTT
many | - | TRBJ2-7 | TRBV27 | 15 | CASSLKASSSYEQYF | TGTGCCAGCAGTTTAAAAGCGTCAAGCTCCTACGAGCAGTACTTC
many | TRBD2 | TRBJ2-7 | TRBV6-1 | 15 | CASTKLLAGAYEQYF | TGTGCCAGCACGAAATTACTAGCGGGAGCCTACGAGCAGTACTTC
many | - | TRBJ2-1 | TRBV12-3/TRBV12-4 | 18 | CASSLGETGRSSYNEQFF | TGTGCCAGCAGTTTAGGGGAGACAGGTAGAAGCTCCTACAATGAGCAGTTCTTC
many | TRBD2 | TRBJ2-1 | TRBV9 | 15 | CASSDSGSGINEQFF | TGTGCCAGCAGCGATAGCGGGAGTGGTATCAATGAGCAGTTCTTC
many | TRBD2 | TRBJ2-1 | TRBV10-3 | 16 | CAISDIGSGGYNEQFF | TGTGCCATCAGTGATATTGGTAGCGGGGGATACAATGAGCAGTTCTTC
many | TRBD2 | TRBJ2-1 | TRBV4-1 | 16 | CASRRLAGVDYNEQFF | TGCGCCAGCAGGAGGCTAGCGGGAGTAGATTACAATGAGCAGTTCTTC
- | TRBD2 | TRBJ2-1 | TRBV7-9 | 15 | CASSFRLAGYNEQFF | TGTGCCAGCAGCTTTCGACTAGCGGGGTACAATGAGCAGTTCTTC
many | - | TRBJ2-3 | TRBV19 | 14 | CATGSGSSTDTQYF | TGTGCCACAGGAAGCGGGTCGAGCACAGATACGCAGTATTTT
many | TRBD2 | TRBJ2-7 | TRBV27 | 16 | CASSLVGTSGSQEQYF | TGTGCCAGCAGTTTAGTTGGGACTAGCGGGAGTCAGGAGCAGTACTTC
many | - | TRBJ2-2 | TRBV5-1 | 11 | CASSGTGELFF | TGCGCCAGCTCGGGGACCGGGGAGCTGTTTTTT
many | - | TRBJ2-7 | TRBV7-8 | 15 | CASREGASSSYEQYF | TGTGCCAGCCGTGAGGGAGCTTCGAGCTCCTACGAGCAGTACTTC
many | TRBD2 | TRBJ2-1 | TRBV6-1 | 19 | CASSRSPLRSGSARNEQFF | TGTGCCAGCAGTAGATCCCCTTTACGTAGCGGGAGTGCTCGGAATGAGCAGTTCTTC
many | - | TRBJ2-3 | TRBV7-2 | 14 | CAGSLVLASDTQYF | TGTGCCGGCAGCTTAGTCCTAGCGTCAGATACGCAGTATTTT
many | TRBD2 | TRBJ2-3 | TRBV7-2 | 16 | CASSSEAGGITDTQYF | TGTGCCAGCAGCTCCGAAGCGGGAGGGATCACAGATACGCAGTATTTT
few | TRBD2 | TRBJ2-1 | TRBV9 | 16 | CASSQSLAGGYNEQFF | TGTGCCAGCAGCCAATCGCTAGCGGGGGGCTACAATGAGCAGTTCTTC
many | - | TRBJ1-6 | TRBV27 | 14 | CASSFVAVNSPLHF | TGTGCCAGCAGTTTCGTGGCCGTCAATTCACCCCTCCACTTT
many | - | TRBJ1-5 | TRBV15 | 15 | CATSRGSFSNQPQHF | TGTGCCACCAGCCGGGGATCCTTTAGCAATCAGCCCCAGCATTTT
many | TRBD1 | TRBJ1-1 | TRBV12-3/TRBV12-4 | 15 | CASSPTGARGTEAFF | TGTGCCAGCAGTCCGACAGGGGCGCGTGGCACTGAAGCTTTCTTT
many | - | TRBJ2-7 | TRBV6-2/TRBV6-3 | 15 | CASSYMVWNIYEQYF | TGTGCCAGCAGTTACATGGTCTGGAATATCTACGAGCAGTACTTC
many | - | TRBJ1-1 | TRBV5-6 | 15 | CASSAVPSRNTEAFF | TGTGCCAGCAGCGCGGTCCCTTCTCGGAACACTGAAGCTTTCTTT
few | - | TRBJ2-4 | TRBV10-3 | 16 | CAISESHREAKNIQYF | TGTGCCATCAGTGAGTCTCACAGGGAAGCCAAAAACATTCAGTACTTC
many | - | TRBJ1-6 | TRBV27 | 13 | CASSGTLNSPLHF | TGTGCCAGTTCCGGGACCCTGAATTCACCCCTCCACTTT
many | - | TRBJ1-4 | TRBV12-3/TRBV12-4 | 14 | CASSFRPSGEKLFF | TGTGCCAGCAGTTTTCGACCCTCCGGTGAAAAACTGTTTTTT
many | - | TRBJ1-6 | TRBV24-1 | 12 | CATTGFNSPLHF | TGTGCCACAACAGGGTTTAATTCACCCCTCCACTTT
many | - | TRBJ1-2 | TRBV20-1 | 8 | CSATGYTF | TGCAGTGCTACCGGCTACACCTTC
- | TRBD2 | TRBJ2-1 | TRBV13 | 15 | CASSLVTSGYNEQFF | TGTGCCAGCAGCTTAGTGACTAGCGGCTACAATGAGCAGTTCTTC
- | TRBD1 | TRBJ2-1 | TRBV13 | 16 | CASSLVGQGAPWEQFF | TGTGCCAGCAGCTTAGTGGGACAGGGGGCCCCTTGGGAGCAGTTCTTC
many | - | TRBJ1-1 | TRBV7-2 | 16 | CASSNHPGHKNTEAFF | TGTGCCAGCAGCAATCACCCGGGACACAAGAACACTGAAGCTTTCTTT
many | - | TRBJ2-7 | TRBV7-9 | 13 | CASSLNSLYEQYF | TGTGCCAGCAGCTTAAACTCGCTCTACGAGCAGTACTTC
many | - | TRBJ2-3 | TRBV6-5 | 15 | CASSYSDSDTDTQYF | TGTGCCAGCAGTTACTCAGACAGCGACACAGATACGCAGTATTTT
many | - | TRBJ2-7 | TRBV18 | 15 | CASSPAELTSYEQYF | TGTGCCAGCTCACCAGCGGAACTTACCTCCTACGAGCAGTACTTC
- | TRBD1 | TRBJ1-2 | TRBV28 | 15 | CASSLGQGLGYGYTF | TGTGCCAGCAGTTTAGGACAGGGGCTCGGCTATGGCTACACCTTC
- | TRBD1 | TRBJ1-6 | TRBV20-1 | 16 | CSARLTGGTGNSPLHF | TGCAGTGCTAGACTCACAGGGGGTACAGGTAATTCACCCCTCCACTTT
- | TRBD1 | TRBJ2-7 | TRBV20-1 | 14 | CSAVNRDRGSEQYF | TGCAGTGCGGTAAACCGGGACAGGGGGTCCGAGCAGTACTTC
many | TRBD2 | TRBJ2-1 | TRBV19 | 15 | CASRPLAGVDNEQFF | TGTGCCAGTAGGCCACTAGCGGGAGTAGACAATGAGCAGTTCTTC
many | - | TRBJ1-6 | TRBV9 | 15 | CASSVEVAGESPLHF | TGTGCCAGCAGCGTAGAGGTCGCGGGGGAGTCACCCCTCCACTTT
many | - | TRBJ1-2 | TRBV6-1 | 17 | CASSEVLGQDTNYGYTF | TGTGCCAGCAGTGAAGTATTGGGGCAGGATACTAACTATGGCTACACCTTC
many | - | TRBJ1-5 | TRBV7-9 | 14 | CASSLGGSHQPQHF | TGTGCCAGCAGCTTGGGGGGTTCCCATCAGCCCCAGCATTTT
many | - | TRBJ2-2 | TRBV11-2 | 13 | CASSLFYTGELFF | TGTGCCAGCAGCTTGTTCTACACCGGGGAGCTGTTTTTT
many | TRBD1 | TRBJ2-7 | TRBV7-2 | 15 | CASSLGGQLTYEQYF | TGTGCCAGCAGCTTAGGGGGACAGCTAACCTACGAGCAGTACTTC
many | - | TRBJ2-3 | TRBV5-8 | 14 | CASNFGQGGDTQYF | TGTGCCAGCAACTTCGGGCAGGGCGGAGATACGCAGTATTTT
- | - | TRBJ1-1 | TRBV3-1 | 12 | CASSQTGIEAFF | TGTGCCAGCAGCCAGACGGGGATTGAAGCTTTCTTT
- | - | TRBJ2-1 | TRBV4-2 | 15 | CASSQPGPGDNEQFF | TGTGCCAGCAGCCAACCGGGACCGGGCGACAATGAGCAGTTCTTC
many | TRBD1 | TRBJ2-1 | TRBV2 | 17 | CASSEFSPVNRGDEQFF | TGTGCCAGCAGTGAATTTAGTCCGGTGAACAGGGGCGATGAGCAGTTCTTC
many | - | TRBJ2-5 | TRBV28 | 14 | CASSGAVDQETQYF | TGTGCCAGCAGTGGGGCCGTGGATCAAGAGACCCAGTACTTC